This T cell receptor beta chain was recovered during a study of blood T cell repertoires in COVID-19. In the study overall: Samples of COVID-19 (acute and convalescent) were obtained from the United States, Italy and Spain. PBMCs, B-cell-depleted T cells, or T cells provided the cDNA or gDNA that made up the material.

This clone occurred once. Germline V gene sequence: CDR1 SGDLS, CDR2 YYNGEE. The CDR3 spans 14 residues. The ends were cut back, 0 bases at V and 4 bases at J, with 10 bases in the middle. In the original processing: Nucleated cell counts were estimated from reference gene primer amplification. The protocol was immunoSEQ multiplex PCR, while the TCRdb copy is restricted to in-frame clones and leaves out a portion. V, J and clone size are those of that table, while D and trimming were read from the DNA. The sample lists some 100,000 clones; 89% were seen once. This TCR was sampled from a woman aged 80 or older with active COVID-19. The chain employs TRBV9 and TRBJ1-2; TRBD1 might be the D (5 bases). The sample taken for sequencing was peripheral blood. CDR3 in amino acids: CASSVGGESYGYTF. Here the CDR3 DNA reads TGTGCCAGCAGCGTAGGGGGGGAGAGCTATGGCTACACCTTC.